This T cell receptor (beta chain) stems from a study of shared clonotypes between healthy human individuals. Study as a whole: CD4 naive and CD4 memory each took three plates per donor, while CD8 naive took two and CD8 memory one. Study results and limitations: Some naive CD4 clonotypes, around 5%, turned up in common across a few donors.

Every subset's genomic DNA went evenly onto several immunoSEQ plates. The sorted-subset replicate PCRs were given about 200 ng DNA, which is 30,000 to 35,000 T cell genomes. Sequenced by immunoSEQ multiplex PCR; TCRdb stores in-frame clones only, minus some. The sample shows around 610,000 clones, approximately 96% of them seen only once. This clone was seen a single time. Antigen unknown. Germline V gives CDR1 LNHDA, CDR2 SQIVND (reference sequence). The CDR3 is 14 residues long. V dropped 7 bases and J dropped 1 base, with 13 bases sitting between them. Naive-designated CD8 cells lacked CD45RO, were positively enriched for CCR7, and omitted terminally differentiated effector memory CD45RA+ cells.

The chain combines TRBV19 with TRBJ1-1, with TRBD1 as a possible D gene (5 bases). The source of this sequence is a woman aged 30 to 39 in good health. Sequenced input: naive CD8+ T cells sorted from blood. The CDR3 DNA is TGTGCCAGTACCTACCCCGGGGCGAACACTGAAGCTTTCTTT. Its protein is CASTYPGANTEAFF.